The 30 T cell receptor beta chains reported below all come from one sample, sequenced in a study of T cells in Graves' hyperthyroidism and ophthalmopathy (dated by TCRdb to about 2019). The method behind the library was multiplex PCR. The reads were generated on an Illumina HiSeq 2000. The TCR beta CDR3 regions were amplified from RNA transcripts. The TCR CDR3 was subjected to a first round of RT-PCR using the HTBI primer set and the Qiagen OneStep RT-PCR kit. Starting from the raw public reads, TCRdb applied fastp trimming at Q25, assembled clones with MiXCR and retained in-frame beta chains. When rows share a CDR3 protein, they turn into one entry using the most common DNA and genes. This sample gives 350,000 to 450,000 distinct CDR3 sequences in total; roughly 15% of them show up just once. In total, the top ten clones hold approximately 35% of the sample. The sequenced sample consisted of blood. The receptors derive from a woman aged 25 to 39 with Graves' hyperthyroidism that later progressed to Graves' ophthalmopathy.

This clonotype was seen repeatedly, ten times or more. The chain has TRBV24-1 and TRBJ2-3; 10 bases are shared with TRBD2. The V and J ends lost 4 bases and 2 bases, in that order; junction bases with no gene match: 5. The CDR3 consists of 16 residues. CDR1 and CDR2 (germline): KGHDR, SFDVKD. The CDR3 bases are TGTGCCACCAGTGACCGGACTAGCGGAGACACAGATACGCAGTATTTT. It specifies CATSDRTSGDTDTQYF.

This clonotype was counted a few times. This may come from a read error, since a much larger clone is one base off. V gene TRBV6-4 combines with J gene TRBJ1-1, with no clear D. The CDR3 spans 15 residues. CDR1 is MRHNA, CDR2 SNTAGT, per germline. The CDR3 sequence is CASGEALGMNTEAFF. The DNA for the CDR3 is TGTGCCAGCGGTGAAGCGCTAGGGATGAACACTGAAGCTTTCTTT.

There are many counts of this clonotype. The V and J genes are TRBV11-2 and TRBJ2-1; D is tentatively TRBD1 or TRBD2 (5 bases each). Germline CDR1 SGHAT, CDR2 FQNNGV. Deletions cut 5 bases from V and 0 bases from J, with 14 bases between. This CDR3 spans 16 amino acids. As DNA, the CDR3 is TGTGCCAGCAGCACTGGGACGGGAAACTCCTACAATGAGCAGTTCTTC. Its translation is CASSTGTGNSYNEQFF.

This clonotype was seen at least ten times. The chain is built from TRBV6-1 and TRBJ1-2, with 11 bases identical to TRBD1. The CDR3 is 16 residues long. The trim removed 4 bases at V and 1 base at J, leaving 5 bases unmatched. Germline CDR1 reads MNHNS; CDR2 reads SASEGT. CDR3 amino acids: CASSAWTGGGNYGYTF. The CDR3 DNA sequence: TGTGCCAGCAGTGCCTGGACAGGGGGCGGTAACTATGGCTACACCTTC.

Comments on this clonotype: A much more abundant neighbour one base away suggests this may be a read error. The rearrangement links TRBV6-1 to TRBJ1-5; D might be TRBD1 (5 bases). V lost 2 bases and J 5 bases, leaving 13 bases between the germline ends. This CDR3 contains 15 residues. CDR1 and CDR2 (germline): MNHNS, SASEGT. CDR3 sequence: CASSEMVEGHQPQHF. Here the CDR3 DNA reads TGTGCCAGCAGTGAAATGGTAGAGGGACATCAGCCCCAGCATTTT.

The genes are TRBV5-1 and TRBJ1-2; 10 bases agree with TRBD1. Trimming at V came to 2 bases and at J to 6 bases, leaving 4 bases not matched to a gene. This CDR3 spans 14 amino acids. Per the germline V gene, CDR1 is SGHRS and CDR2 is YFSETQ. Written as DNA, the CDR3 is TGCGCCAGCAGCTTTTGGACAGGGGGGGATGGCTACACCTTC. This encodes CASSFWTGGDGYTF.

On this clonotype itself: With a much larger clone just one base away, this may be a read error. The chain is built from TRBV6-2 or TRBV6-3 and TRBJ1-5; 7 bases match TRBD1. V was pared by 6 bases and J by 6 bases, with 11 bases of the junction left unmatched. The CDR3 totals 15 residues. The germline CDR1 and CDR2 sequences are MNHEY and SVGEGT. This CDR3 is CASSRDLGGSQPQHF. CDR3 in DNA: TGTGCCAGCAGCAGGGACCTAGGGGGCAGTCAGCCCCAGCATTTT.

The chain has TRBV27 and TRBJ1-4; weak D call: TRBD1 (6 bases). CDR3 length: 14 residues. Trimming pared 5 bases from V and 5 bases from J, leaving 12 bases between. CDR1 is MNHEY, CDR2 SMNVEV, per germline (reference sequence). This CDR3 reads CASSRTVLNEKLFF. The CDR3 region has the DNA TGTGCCAGCAGTCGGACAGTATTAAATGAAAAACTGTTTTTT.

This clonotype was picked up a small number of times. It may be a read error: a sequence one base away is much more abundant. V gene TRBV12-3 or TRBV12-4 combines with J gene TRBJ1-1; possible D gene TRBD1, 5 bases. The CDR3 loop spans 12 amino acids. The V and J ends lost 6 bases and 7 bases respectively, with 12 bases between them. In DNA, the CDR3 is TGTGCCAGCAGCAGGACAAGGGTTGAAGCTTTCTTT. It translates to CASSRTRVEAFF.

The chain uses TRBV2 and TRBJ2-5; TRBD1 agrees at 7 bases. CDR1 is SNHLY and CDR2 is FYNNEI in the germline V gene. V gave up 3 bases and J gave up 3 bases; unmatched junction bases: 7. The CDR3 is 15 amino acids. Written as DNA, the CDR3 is TGTGCCAGCAGTGACCTTGGGACAGCAAAAGAGACCCAGTACTTC. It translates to CASSDLGTAKETQYF.

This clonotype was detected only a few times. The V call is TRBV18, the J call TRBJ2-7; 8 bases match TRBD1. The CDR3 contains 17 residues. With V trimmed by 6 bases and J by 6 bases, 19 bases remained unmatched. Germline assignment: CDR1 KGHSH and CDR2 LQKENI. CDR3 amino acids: CASSQLRLGQGRREQYF. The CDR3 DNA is TGTGCCAGCTCCCAGCTTCGGCTAGGACAGGGTCGTCGCGAGCAGTACTTC.

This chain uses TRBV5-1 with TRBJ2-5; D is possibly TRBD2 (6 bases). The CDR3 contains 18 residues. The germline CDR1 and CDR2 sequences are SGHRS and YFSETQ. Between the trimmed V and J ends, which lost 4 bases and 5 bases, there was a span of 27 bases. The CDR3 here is CASSQDLQLRIGGETQYF. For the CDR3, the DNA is TGCGCCAGCAGCCAGGACCTACAACTCAGGATAGGAGGGGAGACCCAGTACTTC.

CDR3 nucleotides: TGTGCCAGCAGTTCATGGGGGGAATCCAACTATGGCTACACCTTC. Encoded protein: CASSSWGESNYGYTF. This chain links TRBV7-2 with TRBJ1-2; possibly TRBD1 for D (5 bases). Germline loops: CDR1 SGHTA, CDR2 FQGNSA. Trimming left V 6 bases short and J 2 bases short, with 16 bases between. The CDR3 sequence is 15 residues long.

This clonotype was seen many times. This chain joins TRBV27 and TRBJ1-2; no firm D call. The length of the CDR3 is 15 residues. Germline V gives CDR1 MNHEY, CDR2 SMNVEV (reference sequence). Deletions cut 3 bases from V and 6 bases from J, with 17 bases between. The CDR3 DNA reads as TGTGCCAGCAGTTTCCTAGGTGGTCAGTCGAATGGCTACACCTTC. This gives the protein CASSFLGGQSNGYTF.

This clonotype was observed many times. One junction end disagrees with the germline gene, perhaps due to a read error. CDR3 sequence: CVSSPLRGHTYEQYF. CDR3 DNA: TGTGTCAGCAGCCCTTTGAGGGGGCACACCTACGAGCAGTACTTC. The chain carries TRBV11-2 and TRBJ2-7; 7 nucleotides agree with TRBD1. CDR1 SGHAT and CDR2 FQNNGV come from the germline V gene. This CDR3 contains 15 residues.

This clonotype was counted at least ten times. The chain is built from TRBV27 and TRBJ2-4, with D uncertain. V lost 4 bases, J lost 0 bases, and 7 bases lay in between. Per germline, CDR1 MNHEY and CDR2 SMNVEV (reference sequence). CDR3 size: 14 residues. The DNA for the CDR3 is TGTGCCAGCAGTTCTGACTTAGCCAAAAACATTCAGTACTTC. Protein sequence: CASSSDLAKNIQYF.

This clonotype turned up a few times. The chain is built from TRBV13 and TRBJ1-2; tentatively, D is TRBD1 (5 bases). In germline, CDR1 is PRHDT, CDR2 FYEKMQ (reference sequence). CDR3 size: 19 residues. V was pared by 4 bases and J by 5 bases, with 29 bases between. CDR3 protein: CASSSRTLPHGRVYYGYTF. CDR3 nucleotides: TGTGCCAGCAGCTCGCGGACCTTGCCCCATGGCAGGGTATATTATGGCTACACCTTC.

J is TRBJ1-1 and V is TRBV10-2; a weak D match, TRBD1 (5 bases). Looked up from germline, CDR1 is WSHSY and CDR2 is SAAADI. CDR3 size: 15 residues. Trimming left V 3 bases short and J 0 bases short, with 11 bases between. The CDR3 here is CASSDSGQLNTEAFF. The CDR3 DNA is TGCGCCAGCAGTGACTCCGGACAATTGAACACTGAAGCTTTCTTT.

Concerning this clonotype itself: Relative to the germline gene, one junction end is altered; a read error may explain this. CDR3 sequence reads: CASSPRALYNEQSF. The DNA for the CDR3 is TGCGCCAGCAGCCCTCGGGCGCTGTACAATGAGCAGTCCTTC. The V and J genes are TRBV5-1 and TRBJ2-1, with D unclear. CDR3 length: 14 amino acids. Germline V gives CDR1 SGHRS, CDR2 YFSETQ. The full variable domain, completed using reference TRBV5-1 and TRBJ2-1, is KAGVTQTPRYLIKTRGQQVTLSCSPISGHRSVSWYQQTPGQGLQFLFEYFSETQRNKGNFPGRFSGRQFSNSRSEMNVSTLELGDSALYLCASSPRALYNEQSFGPGTRLTVL.

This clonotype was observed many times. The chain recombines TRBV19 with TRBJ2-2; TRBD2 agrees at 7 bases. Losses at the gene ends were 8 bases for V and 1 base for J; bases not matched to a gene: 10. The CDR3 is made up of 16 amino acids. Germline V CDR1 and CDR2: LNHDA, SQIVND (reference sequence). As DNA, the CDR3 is TGTGCCAGTCTTGCCCTAGCGGAGGTGAACACCGGGGAGCTGTTTTTT. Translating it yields CASLALAEVNTGELFF.

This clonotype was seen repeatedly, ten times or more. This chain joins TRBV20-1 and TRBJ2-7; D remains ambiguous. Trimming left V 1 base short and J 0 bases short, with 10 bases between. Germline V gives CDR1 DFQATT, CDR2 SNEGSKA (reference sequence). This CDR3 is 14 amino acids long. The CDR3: CSARGRRASYEQYF. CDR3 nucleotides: TGCAGTGCTAGAGGTAGAAGAGCCTCCTACGAGCAGTACTTC.

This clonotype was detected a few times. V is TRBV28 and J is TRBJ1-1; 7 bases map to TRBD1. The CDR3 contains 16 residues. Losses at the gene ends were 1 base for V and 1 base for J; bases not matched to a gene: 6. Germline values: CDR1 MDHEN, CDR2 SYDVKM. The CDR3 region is CASSLYKWDRNTEAFF. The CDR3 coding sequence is TGTGCCAGCAGTTTATACAAATGGGACAGGAACACTGAAGCTTTCTTT.

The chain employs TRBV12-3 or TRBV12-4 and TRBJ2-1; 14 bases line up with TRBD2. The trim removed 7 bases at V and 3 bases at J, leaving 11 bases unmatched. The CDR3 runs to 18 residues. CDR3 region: CASTNVRGLAGGYNEQFF. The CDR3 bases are TGTGCCAGCACCAATGTCCGCGGACTAGCGGGAGGCTACAATGAGCAGTTCTTC.

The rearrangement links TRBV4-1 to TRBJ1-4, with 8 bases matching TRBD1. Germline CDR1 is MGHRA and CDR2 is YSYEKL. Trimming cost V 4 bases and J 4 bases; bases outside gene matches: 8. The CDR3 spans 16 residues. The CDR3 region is CASSLFRTGINEKLFF. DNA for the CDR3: TGCGCCAGCAGCCTTTTTAGGACAGGGATTAATGAAAAACTGTTTTTT.

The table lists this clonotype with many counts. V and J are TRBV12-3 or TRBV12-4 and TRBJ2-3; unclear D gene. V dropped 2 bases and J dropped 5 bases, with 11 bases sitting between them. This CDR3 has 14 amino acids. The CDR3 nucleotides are TGTGCCAGCAGTTTATGGTCTCGTGGAGATACGCAGTATTTT. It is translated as CASSLWSRGDTQYF.

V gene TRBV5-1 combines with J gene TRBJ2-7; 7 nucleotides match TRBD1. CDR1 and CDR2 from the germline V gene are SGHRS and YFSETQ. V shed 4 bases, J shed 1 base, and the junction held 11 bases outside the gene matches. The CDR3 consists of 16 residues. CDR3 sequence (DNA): TGCGCCAGCAGCCCCCGGGACAGCTTTTCGTCCTACGAGCAGTACTTC. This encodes CASSPRDSFSSYEQYF.

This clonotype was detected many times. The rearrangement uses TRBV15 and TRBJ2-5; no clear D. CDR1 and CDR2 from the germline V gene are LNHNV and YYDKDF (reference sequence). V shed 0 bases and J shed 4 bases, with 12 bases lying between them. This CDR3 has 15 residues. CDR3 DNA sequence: TGTGCCACCAGCAGAGATAAGGGTTACGGAGAGACCCAGTACTTC. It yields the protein CATSRDKGYGETQYF.

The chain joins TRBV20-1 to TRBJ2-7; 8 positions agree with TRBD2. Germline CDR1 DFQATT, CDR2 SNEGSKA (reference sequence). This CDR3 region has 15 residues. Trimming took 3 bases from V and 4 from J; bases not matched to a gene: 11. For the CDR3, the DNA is TGCAGTGCTAGGGGGGGGAGCGGGAGCTTTTACGAGCAGTACTTC. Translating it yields CSARGGSGSFYEQYF.

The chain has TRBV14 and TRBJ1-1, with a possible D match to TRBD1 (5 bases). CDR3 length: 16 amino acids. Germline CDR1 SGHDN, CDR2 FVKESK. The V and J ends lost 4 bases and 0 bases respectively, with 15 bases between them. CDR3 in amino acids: CASSPLTTDMNTEAFF. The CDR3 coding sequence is TGTGCCAGCAGCCCACTTACGACAGACATGAACACTGAAGCTTTCTTT.

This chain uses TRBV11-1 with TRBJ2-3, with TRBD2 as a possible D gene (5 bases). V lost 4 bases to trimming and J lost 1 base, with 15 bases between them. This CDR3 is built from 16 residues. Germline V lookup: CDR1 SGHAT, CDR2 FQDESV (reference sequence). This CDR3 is CASSSTPGKGTDTQYF. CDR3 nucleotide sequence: TGTGCCAGCAGCTCCACCCCGGGGAAGGGCACAGATACGCAGTATTTT.